This T cell receptor (beta chain) was documented in a study of OX40 agonist ivuxolimab in advanced cancers. Assay: immunoSEQ multiplex PCR; the TCRdb copy retains only in-frame clones and omits some. This table holds more than 80,000 clones, about 89% found once. J gave up 0 bases and V 5 bases, and 4 bases lay outside the gene matches. The CDR3 has 15 amino acids. CDR1 and CDR2 from the germline V gene are LGHNA and YSLEER. The clonotype originates from an adult with an advanced solid tumor such as melanoma, head and neck, liver or kidney cancer. Material: CD4+ or CD8+ T cells sorted from blood, obtained in a trial of the OX40 agonist ivuxolimab. The chain recombines TRBV4-3 with TRBJ2-1; 7 bases are a match to TRBD2. The CDR3 loop is CASSAGEISYNEQFF. In DNA form, the CDR3 reads TGCGCCAGCAGCGCGGGGGAAATCTCCTACAATGAGCAGTTCTTC.